Below are 30 T cell receptor beta chains sequenced from a single sample in a study of blood T cell repertoires in COVID-19. The method was immunoSEQ multiplex PCR; TCRdb's version includes in-frame clones alone and lacks a portion of them. The data show about 200,000 clones, 65% to 90% seen once. The specimen sequenced was peripheral blood. The receptors stem from a man between 50 and 59 years old with active or convalescent COVID-19.

The V call is TRBV3-1 (or the pseudogene TRBV3-2), the J call TRBJ1-1, with D possibly matching TRBD1 (5 bases). In germline, CDR1 is LGHDT, CDR2 YNNKEL (reference sequence). The CDR3 has 15 amino acids. Between the trimmed V and J ends, which lost 0 bases and 3 bases, there was a span of 11 bases. The CDR3 sequence is CASSQELGGYTEAFF. Written as DNA, the CDR3 is TGTGCCAGCAGCCAAGAGCTCGGGGGGTACACTGAAGCTTTCTTT.

This sequence joins TRBV9 and TRBJ1-2, with 8 bases aligning to TRBD1. V gave up 0 bases and J gave up 4 bases; unmatched junction bases: 11. The germline gives CDR1 SGDLS, CDR2 YYNGEE. The CDR3 extends over 17 amino acids. CDR3 loop: CASSVGTGGDYGYGYTF. The CDR3 region has the DNA TGTGCCAGCAGCGTAGGCACAGGGGGTGATTACGGCTATGGCTACACCTTC.

The chain combines TRBV3-1 (or the pseudogene TRBV3-2) with TRBJ1-1; D not resolved. Germline V lookup: CDR1 LGHDT, CDR2 YNNKEL (reference sequence). V gave up 4 bases and J gave up 7 bases, with 19 bases separating them. The CDR3 has 15 amino acids. CDR3 in DNA: TGTGCCAGCAGCCCGTTGGTTGGAGGGCGGGGTGAAGCTTTCTTT. Amino acids: CASSPLVGGRGEAFF.

The gene calls are TRBV5-5 and TRBJ2-7; 8 nucleotides align to TRBD2. The V gene's germline CDR1 is SGHKS and CDR2 YYEKEE (reference sequence). The CDR3 covers 13 residues. The junction had 4 bases not matched to a gene; V was cut back by 4 bases and J by 4 bases. This chain's CDR3 is CASSRGGRYEQYF. As DNA, the CDR3 is TGTGCCAGCAGCCGGGGGGGACGGTACGAGCAGTACTTC.

In regard to this clone: This CDR3 is also generated by other DNA sequences in the sample. The J gene is TRBJ2-3, the V gene TRBV11-2; D is unclear. The CDR3 loop spans 12 amino acids. Trimming pared 5 bases from V and 3 bases from J, leaving 6 bases between. CDR1 and CDR2 from the germline V gene are SGHAT and FQNNGV. The CDR3 nucleotides read TGTGCCAGCAGCCCAGTGACAGATACGCAGTATTTT. It codes for CASSPVTDTQYF.

This clone was seen a single time. The chain joins TRBV27 to TRBJ2-3; 11 bases are a match to TRBD2. V dropped 1 base and J dropped 3; count of bases not matched to a gene: 6. Germline CDR1 reads MNHEY; CDR2 reads SMNVEV (reference sequence). This CDR3 is built from 17 residues. The CDR3 coding sequence is TGTGCCAGCAGTTTATTAGCGGGAGGGCCGGGGACAGATACGCAGTATTTT. Amino acids: CASSLLAGGPGTDTQYF.

This chain connects TRBV18 to TRBJ2-7; D might be TRBD1 (5 bases). Germline loops: CDR1 KGHSH, CDR2 LQKENI. CDR3 length equals 13 residues. The V end was cut by 1 base, the J end by 6 bases, with 10 bases between. The CDR3 nucleotides read TGTGCCAGCTCACCACTGGGGCTAGGCGAGCAGTACGTC. Its translation is CASSPLGLGEQYV.

The chain employs TRBV27 and TRBJ2-2; D ambiguous. CDR1 MNHEY and CDR2 SMNVEV come from the germline V gene (reference sequence). The CDR3 runs 15 residues. V lost 5 bases, J lost 4 bases, and 14 bases lay in between. In DNA, the CDR3 is TGTGCCAGCAGTGCCTCAACGATCGGCACCGGGGAGCTGTTTTTT. It specifies CASSASTIGTGELFF.

The chain has TRBV6-2 or TRBV6-3 and TRBJ2-1; unclear D gene. This CDR3 region has 16 residues. CDR1 is MNHEY and CDR2 is SVGEGT in the germline V gene. The V end was cut by 0 bases, the J end by 8 bases, with 17 bases between. This CDR3 is CASSYSSLSLADEQFF. Written as DNA, the CDR3 is TGTGCCAGCAGTTACTCTTCACTATCACTCGCGGATGAGCAGTTCTTC.

This sequence joins TRBV2 and TRBJ1-1; no definite D call. Germline V gives CDR1 SNHLY, CDR2 FYNNEI. With 6 bases removed from V and 0 bases from J, the gap between germline ends came to 8 bases. The CDR3 totals 13 residues. For the CDR3, the DNA is TGTGCCAGCAGGGACTTCATGAACACTGAAGCTTTCTTT. Its protein is CASRDFMNTEAFF.

The chain is built from TRBV28 and TRBJ1-2; no firm D call. The CDR3 contains 12 residues. Germline-derived CDR1 and CDR2 are MDHEN and SYDVKM. Trimming stripped 4 bases from V and 3 bases from J, with 6 bases between. CDR3 region: CASSSSDYGYTF. The DNA for the CDR3 is TGTGCCAGCAGTTCGAGCGACTATGGCTACACCTTC.

Only one count was recorded for this clone. The genes are TRBV18 and TRBJ2-1, with D maybe TRBD2 (6 bases). V was pared by 5 bases and J by 1 base, with 12 bases between. In germline, CDR1 is KGHSH, CDR2 LQKENI. This CDR3 is built from 15 residues. This CDR3 reads CASSSNGGSYNEQFF. The CDR3 DNA reads TGTGCCAGCTCATCGAACGGGGGATCCTACAATGAGCAGTTCTTC.

The V gene is TRBV5-6, the J gene TRBJ2-7; D may be TRBD1 (6 bases). Trimming took 3 bases from V and 6 from J, leaving 19 bases between them. CDR1 SGHDT and CDR2 YYEEEE come from the germline V gene. This CDR3 spans 15 amino acids. The CDR3, as DNA: TGTGCCAGCAGCTCGGGCGGACAGTACATTTCCGAGCAGTACGTC. Its translation: CASSSGGQYISEQYV.

The rearrangement joins TRBV6-6 to TRBJ1-4; 10 bases are shared with TRBD1. The germline V gene encodes CDR1 MNHNY and CDR2 SVGAGI (reference sequence). With V trimmed by 0 bases and J by 7 bases, 2 bases remained unmatched. The CDR3 totals 15 residues. CDR3 sequence reads: CASSYSGQGSEKLFF. The DNA of the CDR3 is TGTGCCAGCAGTTACTCGGGACAGGGGAGTGAAAAACTGTTTTTT.

V and J are TRBV4-1 and TRBJ2-7; tentatively, D is TRBD1 (6 bases). The germline V gene has CDR1 MGHRA and CDR2 YSYEKL. CDR3 length: 12 amino acids. V was shortened by 6 bases and J by 7 bases, with 13 bases between the two germline ends. Here the CDR3 reads CASSNRAEEQYV. Written as DNA, the CDR3 is TGCGCCAGCAGTAACAGGGCGGAGGAGCAGTACGTC.

This clone was seen just once. V is TRBV2 and J is TRBJ2-1; 11 nucleotides align to TRBD2. The CDR3 contains 16 residues. With 7 bases clipped from V and 9 bases from J, the junction kept 14 bases outside the gene matches. Germline V lookup: CDR1 SNHLY, CDR2 FYNNEI. The CDR3 is CASIYLLAGDGGEQFF. CDR3 nucleotide sequence: TGTGCCAGCATTTACCTACTAGCGGGGGACGGAGGTGAGCAGTTCTTC.

The rearrangement joins TRBV2 to TRBJ2-1; 12 bases map to TRBD2. Losses at the gene ends were 4 bases for V and 9 bases for J; bases not matched to a gene: 7. The germline V gene encodes CDR1 SNHLY and CDR2 FYNNEI. This CDR3 is 15 amino acids long. The CDR3: CASSVTSGSTIEQFF. CDR3 bases: TGTGCCAGCAGTGTGACTAGCGGGAGCACGATTGAGCAGTTCTTC.

The J gene is TRBJ1-3, the V gene TRBV5-5; D unclear. Germline-derived CDR1 and CDR2 are SGHKS and YYEKEE (reference sequence). This CDR3 is 14 amino acids long. V was cut by 0 bases and J by 0 bases, with 4 bases left in between. CDR3 region: CASSLAGSGNTIYF. As DNA, the CDR3 is TGTGCCAGCAGCTTGGCCGGCTCTGGAAACACCATATATTTT.

The rearrangement joins TRBV28 to TRBJ2-6; 7 positions match TRBD1. V was clipped by 6 bases and J by 4 bases; unmatched bases: 6. This CDR3 contains 15 residues. Per germline, CDR1 MDHEN and CDR2 SYDVKM. The CDR3 here is CASSTGATGANVLTF. CDR3 DNA: TGTGCCAGCAGCACAGGGGCTACGGGGGCCAACGTCCTGACTTTC.

This chain links TRBV6-5 with TRBJ2-2; TRBD2 might be the D (6 bases). Germline V gene lookup returns CDR1 MNHEY and CDR2 SVGAGI. The CDR3 covers 15 residues. The ends were cut back, 7 bases at V and 2 bases at J, with 14 bases in the middle. The chain's CDR3 is CASKPGLLNTGELFF. CDR3 coding DNA: TGTGCCAGCAAGCCGGGACTTTTAAACACCGGGGAGCTGTTTTTT.

The rearrangement joins TRBV24-1 to TRBJ2-1; D remains ambiguous. The CDR3 contains 15 residues. The germline CDR1 and CDR2 sequences are KGHDR and SFDVKD. The V end lost 2 bases, the J end lost 9 bases, and 16 bases lay between the germline ends. The CDR3 sequence is CATSDSRSVSGEQFF. CDR3 sequence (DNA): TGTGCCACCAGTGATTCCAGAAGCGTATCGGGTGAGCAGTTCTTC.

There are many counts of this clone. The chain links TRBV5-1 to TRBJ2-7; perhaps TRBD2 as D (6 bases). V was cut by 3 bases and J by 6 bases, with 19 bases left in between. The CDR3 is 15 amino acids. CDR1 is SGHRS and CDR2 is YFSETQ in the germline V gene. CDR3 region: CASSWTTSTSLEQYF. CDR3 nucleotide sequence: TGCGCCAGCAGCTGGACTACATCAACTAGTCTCGAGCAGTACTTC.

A word on this clone: Other DNA sequences within the sample encode an identical CDR3. V is TRBV15 and J is TRBJ1-5; 9 bases map to TRBD1. The CDR3 has 15 residues. The germline gives CDR1 LNHNV, CDR2 YYDKDF (reference sequence). V dropped 1 base and J dropped 2; count of bases not matched to a gene: 0. CDR3 sequence reads: CATSRGTGGNQPQHF. The CDR3 bases are TGTGCCACCAGCAGAGGGACAGGGGGCAATCAGCCCCAGCATTTT. Together with reference TRBV15 and TRBJ1-5, the CDR3 gives the full variable domain: DAMVIQNPRYQVTQFGKPVTLSCSQTLNHNVMYWYQQKSSQAPKLLFHYYDKDFNNEADTPDNFQSRRPNTSFCFLDIRSPGLGDTAMYLCATSRGTGGNQPQHFGDGTRLSIL.

This clone was detected a few times. V gene TRBV15 combines with J gene TRBJ1-1; 7 bases fit TRBD1. Germline V gene data show CDR1 as LNHNV and CDR2 as YYDKDF (reference sequence). V was pared by 6 bases and J by 0 bases, with 4 bases of the junction left unmatched. The CDR3 runs 14 residues. The CDR3 loop is CATRNRGMNTEAFF. The CDR3 coding sequence is TGTGCCACCAGAAACAGGGGCATGAACACTGAAGCTTTCTTT. Based on the CDR3 plus reference TRBV15 and TRBJ1-1, the full variable domain is DAMVIQNPRYQVTQFGKPVTLSCSQTLNHNVMYWYQQKSSQAPKLLFHYYDKDFNNEADTPDNFQSRRPNTSFCFLDIRSPGLGDTAMYLCATRNRGMNTEAFFGQGTRLTVV.

The V and J genes are TRBV15 and TRBJ2-1; D is possibly TRBD1 (6 bases). The CDR3 runs 15 residues. CDR1 and CDR2 (germline): LNHNV, YYDKDF (reference sequence). V was clipped by 6 bases and J by 0 bases, with 12 bases between them. The CDR3 DNA reads as TGTGCCACCAGTTCAGGGGAGATCTCCTACAATGAGCAGTTCTTC. Amino acids: CATSSGEISYNEQFF.

J is TRBJ2-3 and V is TRBV5-1; TRBD2 matches 9 bases. CDR3 length equals 17 residues. Per the germline V gene, CDR1 is SGHRS and CDR2 is YFSETQ. With 0 bases clipped from V and 2 bases from J, the junction kept 7 bases outside the gene matches. This chain's CDR3 is CASSLGPQRGDTDTQYF. In DNA form, the CDR3 reads TGCGCCAGCAGCTTGGGTCCCCAGCGGGGGGACACAGATACGCAGTATTTT.

This clone was seen more than once but under ten times. The chain carries TRBV27 and TRBJ2-7; the match to TRBD2 covers 8 bases. Germline-derived CDR1 and CDR2 are MNHEY and SMNVEV (reference sequence). The CDR3 totals 13 residues. V dropped 3 bases and J dropped 7; count of bases not matched to a gene: 5. The DNA of the CDR3 is TGTGCCAGCAGTTTTTACCGGGGGGGAGAGCAGTACTTC. Protein: CASSFYRGGEQYF.

The chain carries TRBV6-1 and TRBJ2-1; D is uncertain. The V gene lost 3 bases and the J gene lost 1 base, with 4 bases spanning the gap. Looked up from germline, CDR1 is MNHNS and CDR2 is SASEGT. The CDR3 totals 13 residues. For the CDR3, the DNA is TGTGCCAGCAGTGATCTTTCCTACAATGAGCAGTTCTTC. Its protein product is CASSDLSYNEQFF.

V gene TRBV7-3 combines with J gene TRBJ2-1, with D tentatively TRBD1 (6 bases). CDR3 length: 15 residues. Germline CDR1 and CDR2: SGHTA and FQGTGA. Trimming pared 4 bases from V and 0 bases from J, leaving 10 bases between. This CDR3 reads CASSSGTSSYNEQFF. CDR3 bases: TGTGCCAGCAGCTCCGGGACAAGCTCCTACAATGAGCAGTTCTTC.

The V call is TRBV11-2, the J call TRBJ2-7; D is possibly TRBD2 (7 bases). Germline V gene data show CDR1 as SGHAT and CDR2 as FQNNGV. Trimming took off 2 bases at V and 2 bases at J, with 22 bases between the two ends. The CDR3 extends over 18 amino acids. This CDR3 reads CASSLRGGTEGAPYEQYF. The CDR3 DNA is TGTGCCAGCAGCTTAAGGGGGGGGACCGAGGGCGCTCCCTACGAGCAGTACTTC.